Listed below are T cell receptor beta chains from one sample, sequenced in a study of a mutant IDH1 vaccine in newly diagnosed glioma. Data came from immunoSEQ multiplex PCR; TCRdb stores just in-frame clones and leaves some out. The sample has about 88,000 clones, approximately 80% seen once; the top ten hold roughly 5%. Here the sequenced sample was PBMCs, taken from a glioma patient treated with radiotherapy, temozolomide or both. All receptors come from a man in his forties with glioma. Some clones in this sample may be carry-over from other donors' samples. The CDR3 runs from the conserved cysteine through the conserved F or W. D genes are given only for firm matches. Clone size is given for some rows only: seen once, a few or many times, or a class if the clone is expanded.

J: TRBJ1-1
V: TRBV10-3
size: -
D: -
length: 12
CDR3: CAIKEGGTEAFF
DNA: TGTGCCATCAAAGAGGGAGGCACTGAAGCTTTCTTT

J: TRBJ2-2
V: TRBV5-1
size: -
D: -
length: 13
CDR3: CASSLEVTGELFF
DNA: TGCGCCAGCAGCTTGGAGGTCACCGGGGAGCTGTTTTTT

J: TRBJ2-7
V: TRBV15
size: -
D: TRBD1
length: 16
CDR3: CATSRAAPGQGYEQYF
DNA: TGTGCCACCAGCAGAGCAGCTCCGGGACAGGGCTACGAGCAGTACTTC

J: TRBJ2-5
V: TRBV15
size: -
D: TRBD1
length: 15
CDR3: CATSRGGTAEETQYF
DNA: TGTGCCACCAGCAGAGGTGGGACAGCAGAAGAGACCCAGTACTTC

J: TRBJ2-2
V: TRBV10-2
size: -
D: TRBD2
length: 16
CDR3: CASSSLAGVDTGELFF
DNA: TGCGCCAGCAGTTCTCTAGCGGGGGTCGATACCGGGGAGCTGTTTTTT

J: TRBJ2-7
V: TRBV7-8
size: -
D: TRBD1
length: 14
CDR3: CASSPRGTGGEQYF
DNA: TGTGCCAGCAGCCCTCGAGGGACAGGGGGCGAGCAGTACTTC

J: TRBJ2-1
V: TRBV5-1
size: once
D: -
length: 14
CDR3: CASTGGSKDNEQFF
DNA: TGCGCCAGCACAGGAGGTAGTAAGGACAATGAGCAGTTCTTC

J: TRBJ2-5
V: TRBV7-9
size: -
D: TRBD1
length: 16
CDR3: CASSPINRGPSETQYF
DNA: TGTGCCAGCAGCCCAATAAACAGGGGACCCTCGGAGACCCAGTACTTC

J: TRBJ2-5
V: TRBV11-2
size: -
D: -
length: 17
CDR3: CASSLFPKGNVEETQYF
DNA: TGTGCCAGCAGCTTATTCCCCAAGGGTAATGTAGAAGAGACCCAGTACTTC

J: TRBJ2-7
V: TRBV5-4
size: -
D: -
length: 14
CDR3: CASSLEQLSYEQYF
DNA: TGTGCCAGCAGCTTGGAGCAGCTCTCCTACGAGCAGTACTTC

J: TRBJ1-4
V: TRBV9
size: -
D: -
length: 16
CDR3: CASSLGVRGSGEKLFF
DNA: TGTGCCAGCAGCTTAGGGGTGAGGGGCTCAGGTGAAAAACTGTTTTTT

J: TRBJ2-3
V: TRBV30
size: -
D: -
length: 12
CDR3: CAWSRWTDTQYF
DNA: TGTGCCTGGAGCCGATGGACCGATACGCAGTATTTT

J: TRBJ2-2
V: TRBV25-1
size: -
D: -
length: 15
CDR3: CASSDPTGASGELFF
DNA: TGTGCCAGCAGTGACCCGACCGGGGCGTCCGGGGAGCTGTTTTTT

J: TRBJ2-5
V: TRBV6-1
size: -
D: -
length: 14
CDR3: CASSEVSGLETQYF
DNA: TGTGCCAGCAGTGAAGTTTCGGGGTTAGAGACCCAGTACTTC

J: TRBJ1-2
V: TRBV25-1
size: -
D: -
length: 13
CDR3: CASSESGGDGYTF
DNA: TGTGCCAGCAGTGAATCAGGAGGGGATGGGTACACCTTC

J: TRBJ1-6
V: TRBV5-1
size: -
D: -
length: 16
CDR3: CASRLGNTGSDSPLHF
DNA: TGCGCCAGCAGGTTGGGGAATACAGGGAGCGATTCACCCCTCCACTTT

J: TRBJ1-5
V: TRBV30
size: -
D: -
length: 12
CDR3: CAWSVTGQPQHF
DNA: TGTGCCTGGAGTGTTACGGGCCAGCCCCAGCATTTT

J: TRBJ1-2
V: TRBV5-4
size: -
D: -
length: 14
CDR3: CASSLPGGDYGYTF
DNA: TGTGCCAGCAGCTTGCCAGGAGGGGACTATGGCTACACCTTC

J: TRBJ1-1
V: TRBV2
size: -
D: -
length: 11
CDR3: CASSELGLAFF
DNA: TGTGCCAGCAGTGAATTGGGTCTCGCTTTCTTT

J: TRBJ2-7
V: TRBV4-1
size: -
D: -
length: 14
CDR3: CASSQLRGNHEQYF
DNA: TGCGCCAGCAGCCAACTGAGGGGGAATCACGAGCAGTACTTC

J: TRBJ1-1
V: TRBV19
size: -
D: -
length: 13
CDR3: CASGTRMNTEAFF
DNA: TGTGCCAGTGGGACACGCATGAACACTGAAGCTTTCTTT

J: TRBJ1-2
V: TRBV19
size: -
D: -
length: 14
CDR3: CASSIGERLGGYTF
DNA: TGTGCCAGTAGTATAGGTGAAAGACTGGGTGGCTACACCTTC

J: TRBJ1-5
V: TRBV6-4
size: -
D: TRBD1
length: 16
CDR3: CASSDDDRGRPQPQHF
DNA: TGTGCCAGCAGTGACGATGACAGGGGGCGCCCCCAGCCCCAGCATTTT

J: TRBJ2-3
V: TRBV7-9
size: -
D: -
length: 14
CDR3: CASSLTRRTDTQYF
DNA: TGTGCCAGCAGCCTCACCCGCCGCACAGATACGCAGTATTTT

J: TRBJ1-3
V: TRBV9
size: -
D: -
length: 15
CDR3: CASSVDLASGNTIYF
DNA: TGTGCCAGCAGCGTAGACCTTGCCTCTGGAAACACCATATATTTT

J: TRBJ2-7
V: TRBV7-2
size: -
D: -
length: 12
CDR3: CASSSDRYEQYF
DNA: TGTGCCAGCAGCTCGGACCGATACGAGCAGTACTTC

J: TRBJ2-3
V: TRBV29-1
size: -
D: TRBD2
length: 15
CDR3: CSVALAGGYTDTQYF
DNA: TGCAGCGTTGCCCTAGCGGGGGGGTACACAGATACGCAGTATTTT

J: TRBJ1-1
V: TRBV18
size: -
D: TRBD1
length: 17
CDR3: CASSPSAGGIGRTEAFF
DNA: TGTGCCAGCTCACCAAGCGCAGGGGGCATTGGTAGGACTGAAGCTTTCTTT

J: TRBJ1-6
V: TRBV15
size: -
D: TRBD1
length: 15
CDR3: CATSRAGQGGSPLHF
DNA: TGTGCCACCAGCAGAGCGGGACAGGGGGGTTCACCCCTCCACTTT

J: TRBJ2-7
V: TRBV2
size: -
D: TRBD1
length: 14
CDR3: CASSERQGAYEQYF
DNA: TGTGCCAGCAGTGAACGACAGGGGGCTTACGAGCAGTACTTC

J: TRBJ1-2
V: TRBV4-2
size: once
D: -
length: 16
CDR3: CASSQDQGGGNYGYTF
DNA: TGTGCCAGCAGCCAAGATCAGGGAGGGGGTAACTATGGCTACACCTTC

J: TRBJ1-1
V: TRBV4-1
size: -
D: TRBD1
length: 15
CDR3: CASSKTGTGETEAFF
DNA: TGCGCCAGCAGCAAAACCGGGACAGGGGAAACTGAAGCTTTCTTT

J: TRBJ1-5
V: TRBV7-2
size: -
D: -
length: 14
CDR3: CASSPPGDNQPQHF
DNA: TGTGCCAGCAGCCCTCCCGGAGATAATCAGCCCCAGCATTTT

J: TRBJ1-4
V: TRBV5-1
size: -
D: -
length: 15
CDR3: CASSLLGGKVEKLFF
DNA: TGCGCCAGCAGCTTGTTGGGGGGAAAAGTTGAAAAACTGTTTTTT

J: TRBJ1-4
V: TRBV13
size: -
D: -
length: 14
CDR3: CASTNTGLNEKLFF
DNA: TGTGCCAGCACCAATACAGGGTTGAATGAAAAACTGTTTTTT

J: TRBJ1-2
V: TRBV4-1
size: -
D: TRBD1
length: 14
CDR3: CASSPWTGEGGYTF
DNA: TGCGCCAGCAGCCCCTGGACAGGGGAAGGTGGCTACACCTTC

J: TRBJ2-1
V: TRBV6-5
size: once
D: -
length: 15
CDR3: CASSARESAYNEQFF
DNA: TGTGCCAGCAGTGCGAGGGAATCCGCCTACAATGAGCAGTTCTTC

J: TRBJ2-2
V: TRBV9
size: -
D: -
length: 13
CDR3: CASSGGGTGELFF
DNA: TGTGCCAGCAGCGGGGGCGGGACCGGGGAGCTGTTTTTT

J: TRBJ2-7
V: TRBV4-1
size: -
D: -
length: 14
CDR3: CASSQDMEGNEQYF
DNA: TGCGCCAGCAGCCAAGATATGGAAGGGAACGAGCAGTACTTC

J: TRBJ1-1
V: TRBV27
size: -
D: -
length: 15
CDR3: CASSRHGRGNTEAFF
DNA: TGTGCCAGCAGTCGCCACGGAAGAGGGAACACTGAAGCTTTCTTT

J: TRBJ1-3
V: TRBV10-3
size: -
D: -
length: 13
CDR3: CAIRGGSGNTIYF
DNA: TGTGCCATCAGGGGAGGCTCTGGAAACACCATATATTTT